These 11 T cell receptor beta chains came from one sample sequenced in a study of blood T cell repertoires in COVID-19. Measured with immunoSEQ multiplex PCR; TCRdb has only the in-frame clones, and not every one. The repertoire has hundreds of thousands of clones, roughly 90% of them found once; the top ten carry approximately 3%. The sequencing sample was made of peripheral blood. All receptors derive from a woman aged 30 to 39 with COVID-19, enrolled during active disease.

This clone is a singleton in its sample. The chain combines TRBV7-8 with TRBJ2-3, with 8 positions matching TRBD2. Germline CDR1 reads SGHVS; CDR2 reads FQNEAQ. V lost 5 bases and J lost 3; bases outside the gene matches: 10. The CDR3 spans 16 residues. CDR3 DNA sequence: TGTGCCAGCAGCGCTCGGACTAGCCCCCAAACAGATACGCAGTATTTT. This codes for CASSARTSPQTDTQYF.

The chain carries TRBV7-9 and TRBJ2-7, with 8 positions matching TRBD1. CDR3 size: 14 residues. Germline V gene data show CDR1 as SEHNR and CDR2 as FQNEAQ (reference sequence). Unmatched junction bases numbered 8, after V lost 5 bases and J lost 5 bases. CDR3 residues: CASSAQGAGDEQYF. The CDR3 region has the DNA TGTGCCAGCAGCGCCCAGGGGGCGGGCGACGAGCAGTACTTC.

The chain carries TRBV14 and TRBJ2-7; D possibly corresponds to TRBD1 (6 bases). This CDR3 is 14 amino acids long. The germline V and J ends were trimmed by 4 bases and 1 base, with 11 bases remaining between them. Per germline, CDR1 SGHDN and CDR2 FVKESK. This CDR3 reads CASSLPTGSYEQYV. Here the CDR3 DNA reads TGTGCCAGCAGCCTCCCGACAGGATCCTACGAGCAGTACGTC.

V and J are TRBV2 and TRBJ2-3, with 9 bases aligning to TRBD1. Trimming cost V 4 bases and J 3 bases; bases outside gene matches: 5. The germline V gene has CDR1 SNHLY and CDR2 FYNNEI. This CDR3 spans 15 amino acids. The CDR3: CASSVDRGETDTQYF. In DNA, the CDR3 is TGTGCCAGCAGTGTGGACAGGGGAGAGACAGATACGCAGTATTTT.

This clone has a handful of counts. The chain is built from TRBV14 and TRBJ2-3, with D perhaps matching TRBD2 (6 bases). This CDR3 is built from 16 residues. V was shortened by 4 bases and J by 3 bases, with 17 bases between the two germline ends. CDR1 SGHDN and CDR2 FVKESK come from the germline V gene. The CDR3 here is CASSPLSGRDTDTQYF. The CDR3 region has the DNA TGTGCCAGCAGCCCCTTATCGGGGCGGGATACAGATACGCAGTATTTT.

Only one count was recorded for this clone. This chain uses TRBV24-1 with TRBJ2-3; 8 bases map to TRBD2. The V gene end was trimmed by 0 bases and the J gene end by 3 bases; junction bases not matched to a gene: 4. This CDR3 has 16 residues. Germline loops: CDR1 KGHDR, CDR2 SFDVKD. Written as DNA, the CDR3 is TGTGCCACCAGTGATTTGCGGGCGGGAGGAACAGATACGCAGTATTTT. Translation: CATSDLRAGGTDTQYF.

The rearrangement links TRBV13 to TRBJ2-1, with TRBD2 identical over 11 bases. V was pared by 5 bases and J by 10 bases, with 13 bases of the junction left unmatched. In germline, CDR1 is PRHDT, CDR2 FYEKMQ (reference sequence). This CDR3 is 16 amino acids long. This chain's CDR3 is CASSPPPGLAEPEQFF. In nucleotides, the CDR3 is TGTGCCAGCAGCCCGCCTCCGGGACTAGCGGAGCCGGAGCAGTTCTTC.

The gene calls are TRBV4-1 and TRBJ1-1; 9 nucleotides line up with TRBD1. V shed 4 bases and J 4 bases; nucleotides not matched to a gene: 4. Germline-derived CDR1 and CDR2 are MGHRA and YSYEKL. The CDR3 length is 14 residues. The CDR3 DNA reads as TGCGCCAGCAGCCGCCGGGACAGGGCCACTGAAGCTTTCTTT. Its translation: CASSRRDRATEAFF.

The chain recombines TRBV2 with TRBJ2-7, with D possibly matching TRBD2 (6 bases). The length of the CDR3 is 13 residues. Germline values: CDR1 SNHLY, CDR2 FYNNEI. V lost 5 bases to trimming and J lost 7 bases, with 15 bases between them. The CDR3 DNA reads as TGTGCCAGCAGTCAACCGGGGGTTTCTGAGCAGTACTTC. It encodes CASSQPGVSEQYF.

The V call is TRBV7-2, the J call TRBJ1-3, with 12 bases matching TRBD1. Germline V gives CDR1 SGHTA, CDR2 FQGNSA. This CDR3 is built from 18 residues. With V trimmed by 2 bases and J by 8 bases, 13 bases remained unmatched. The CDR3 sequence: CASSLLWGQGAGSDTIYF. As DNA, the CDR3 is TGTGCCAGCAGCTTACTTTGGGGACAGGGGGCTGGAAGTGACACCATATATTTT. Full variable domain (missing parts from reference TRBV7-2 and TRBJ1-3): GAGVSQSPSNKVTEKGKDVELRCDPISGHTALYWYRQSLGQGLEFLIYFQGNSAPDKSGLPSDRFSAERTGGSVSTLTIQRTQQEDSAVYLCASSLLWGQGAGSDTIYFGEGSWLTVV.

This rearrangement joins TRBV5-1 to TRBJ2-1; 11 bases align to TRBD1. The germline CDR1 and CDR2 sequences are SGHRS and YFSETQ. After removal of 0 bases from V and 7 bases from J, the junction contained 18 bases not matched to a gene. CDR3 length equals 20 residues. The CDR3 spells CASSLVVVLNRDRGWNEQFF. CDR3 bases: TGCGCCAGCAGCTTGGTTGTTGTTCTCAACCGGGACAGGGGGTGGAATGAGCAGTTCTTC.